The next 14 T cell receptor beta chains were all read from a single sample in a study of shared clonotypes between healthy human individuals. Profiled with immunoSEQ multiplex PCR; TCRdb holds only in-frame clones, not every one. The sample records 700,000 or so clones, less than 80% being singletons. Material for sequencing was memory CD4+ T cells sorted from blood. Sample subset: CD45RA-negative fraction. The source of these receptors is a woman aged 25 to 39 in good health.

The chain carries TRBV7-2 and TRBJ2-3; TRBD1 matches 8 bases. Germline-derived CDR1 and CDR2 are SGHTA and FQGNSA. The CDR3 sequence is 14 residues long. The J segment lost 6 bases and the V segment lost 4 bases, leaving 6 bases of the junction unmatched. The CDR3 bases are TGTGCCAGCAGCTCCCGGACAGGGCGGGATACGCAGTATTTT. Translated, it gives CASSSRTGRDTQYF.

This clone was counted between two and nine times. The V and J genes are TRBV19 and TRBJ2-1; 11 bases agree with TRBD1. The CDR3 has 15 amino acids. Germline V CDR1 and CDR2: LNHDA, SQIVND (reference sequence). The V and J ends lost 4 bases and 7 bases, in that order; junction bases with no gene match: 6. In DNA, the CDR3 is TGTGCCAGTAGTACCGGACAGGGGGCGCCGAATGAGCAGTTCTTC. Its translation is CASSTGQGAPNEQFF.

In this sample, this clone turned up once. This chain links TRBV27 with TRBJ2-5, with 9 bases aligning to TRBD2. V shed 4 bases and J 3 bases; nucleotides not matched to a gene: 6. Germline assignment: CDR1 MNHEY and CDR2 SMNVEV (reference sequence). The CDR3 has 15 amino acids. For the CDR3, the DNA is TGTGCCAGCAGTTCTAGCGGGGTCTATAAAGAGACCCAGTACTTC. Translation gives CASSSSGVYKETQYF.

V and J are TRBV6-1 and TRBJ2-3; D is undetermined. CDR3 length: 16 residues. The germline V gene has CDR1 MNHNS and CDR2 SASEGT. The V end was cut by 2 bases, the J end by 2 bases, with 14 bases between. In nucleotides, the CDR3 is TGTGCCAGCAGTGAACTGCCCCCTCCCTACACAGATACGCAGTATTTT. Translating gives CASSELPPPYTDTQYF.

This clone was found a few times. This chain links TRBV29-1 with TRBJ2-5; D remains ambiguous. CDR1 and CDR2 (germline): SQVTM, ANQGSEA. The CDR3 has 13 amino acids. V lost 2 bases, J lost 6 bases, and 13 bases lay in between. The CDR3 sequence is CSVESPPIKTQYF. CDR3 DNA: TGCAGCGTTGAAAGCCCCCCTATTAAGACCCAGTACTTC.

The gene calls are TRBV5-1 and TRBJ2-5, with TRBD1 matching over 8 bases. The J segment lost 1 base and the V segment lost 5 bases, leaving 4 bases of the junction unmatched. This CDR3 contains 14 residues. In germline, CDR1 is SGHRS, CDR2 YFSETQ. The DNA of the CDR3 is TGCGCCAGCAGTCGGACAGGGATCCAAGAGACCCAGTACTTC. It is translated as CASSRTGIQETQYF.

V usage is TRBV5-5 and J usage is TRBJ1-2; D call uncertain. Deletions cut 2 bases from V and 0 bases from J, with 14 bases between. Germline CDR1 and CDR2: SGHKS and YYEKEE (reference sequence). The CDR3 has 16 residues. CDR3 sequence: CASSFGPSGTNYGYTF. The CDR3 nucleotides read TGTGCCAGCAGCTTCGGGCCGTCTGGAACTAACTATGGCTACACCTTC. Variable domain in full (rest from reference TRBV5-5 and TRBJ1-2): DAGVTQSPTHLIKTRGQQVTLRCSPISGHKSVSWYQQVLGQGPQFIFQYYEKEERGRGNFPDRFSARQFPNYSSELNVNALLLGDSALYLCASSFGPSGTNYGYTFGSGTRLTVV.

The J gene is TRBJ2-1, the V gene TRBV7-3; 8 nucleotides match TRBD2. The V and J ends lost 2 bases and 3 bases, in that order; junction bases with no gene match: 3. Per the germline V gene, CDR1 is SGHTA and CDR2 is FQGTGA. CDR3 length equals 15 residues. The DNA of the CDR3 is TGTGCCAGCAGCTTAGGGACTAGTAACTACAATGAGCAGTTCTTC. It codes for CASSLGTSNYNEQFF.

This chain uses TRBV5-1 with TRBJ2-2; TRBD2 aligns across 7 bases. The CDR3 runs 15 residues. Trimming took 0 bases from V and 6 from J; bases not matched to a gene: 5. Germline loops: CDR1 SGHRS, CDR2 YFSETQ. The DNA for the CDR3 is TGCGCCAGCAGCTTGGGACGGGGGGTCGCCGGGGAGCTGTTTTTT. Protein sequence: CASSLGRGVAGELFF. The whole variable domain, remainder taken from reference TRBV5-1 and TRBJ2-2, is KAGVTQTPRYLIKTRGQQVTLSCSPISGHRSVSWYQQTPGQGLQFLFEYFSETQRNKGNFPGRFSGRQFSNSRSEMNVSTLELGDSALYLCASSLGRGVAGELFFGEGSRLTVL.

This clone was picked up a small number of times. Here the CDR3 reads CASTPLGYTGELFF. CDR3 nucleotide sequence: TGTGCCAGCACTCCCTTGGGTTACACCGGGGAGCTGTTTTTT. The chain combines TRBV2 with TRBJ2-2; D is uncertain. Germline V CDR1 and CDR2: SNHLY, FYNNEI. The CDR3 runs to 14 residues. The V gene lost 7 bases and the J gene lost 3 bases, with 12 bases spanning the gap. Complete variable domain (other parts from reference TRBV2 and TRBJ2-2): EPEVTQTPSHQVTQMGQEVILRCVPISNHLYFYWYRQILGQKVEFLVSFYNNEISEKSEIFDDQFSVERPDGSNFTLKIRSTKLEDSAMYFCASTPLGYTGELFFGEGSRLTVL.

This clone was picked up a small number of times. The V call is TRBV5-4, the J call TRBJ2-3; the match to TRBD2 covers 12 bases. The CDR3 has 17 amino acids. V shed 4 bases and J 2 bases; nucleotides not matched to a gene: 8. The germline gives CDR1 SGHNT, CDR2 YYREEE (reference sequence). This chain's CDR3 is CASSLGTSGYITDTQYF. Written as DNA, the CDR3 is TGTGCCAGCAGCCTCGGGACTAGCGGGTACATCACAGATACGCAGTATTTT.

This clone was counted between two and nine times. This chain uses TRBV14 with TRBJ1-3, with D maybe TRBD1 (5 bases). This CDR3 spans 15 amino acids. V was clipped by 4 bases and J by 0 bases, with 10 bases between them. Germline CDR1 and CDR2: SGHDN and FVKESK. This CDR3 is CASSLRGLSGNTIYF. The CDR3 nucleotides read TGTGCCAGCAGCCTAAGGGGCCTCTCTGGAAACACCATATATTTT.

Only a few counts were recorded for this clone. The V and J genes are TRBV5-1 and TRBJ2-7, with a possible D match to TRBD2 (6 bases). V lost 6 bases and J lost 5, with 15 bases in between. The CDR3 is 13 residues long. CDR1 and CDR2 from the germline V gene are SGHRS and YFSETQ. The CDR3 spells CASMSQGGDEQYF. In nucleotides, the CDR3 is TGCGCCAGCATGAGTCAGGGAGGAGACGAGCAGTACTTC.

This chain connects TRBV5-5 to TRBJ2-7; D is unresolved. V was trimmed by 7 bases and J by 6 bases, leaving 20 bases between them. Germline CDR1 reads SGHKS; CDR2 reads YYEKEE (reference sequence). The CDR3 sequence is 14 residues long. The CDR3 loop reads CASCRVMGGFEQYF. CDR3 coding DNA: TGTGCCAGCTGCCGGGTCATGGGTGGTTTCGAGCAGTACTTC.